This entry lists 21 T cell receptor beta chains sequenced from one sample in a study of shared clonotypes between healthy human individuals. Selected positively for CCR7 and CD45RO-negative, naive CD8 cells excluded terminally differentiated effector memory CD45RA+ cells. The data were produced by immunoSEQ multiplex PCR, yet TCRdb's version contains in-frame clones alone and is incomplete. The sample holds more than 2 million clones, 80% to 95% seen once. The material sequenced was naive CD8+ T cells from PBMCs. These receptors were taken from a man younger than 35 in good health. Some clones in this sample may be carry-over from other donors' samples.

CDR3: CATALSNSNQPQHF. CDR3 DNA sequence: TGTGCCACCGCATTAAGTAATAGCAATCAGCCCCAGCATTTT. The V gene is TRBV27, the J gene TRBJ1-5; unclear D gene. Germline-derived CDR1 and CDR2 are MNHEY and SMNVEV (reference sequence). CDR3 length: 14 residues. Trimming removed 10 bases at V and 0 bases at J, with 13 bases between.

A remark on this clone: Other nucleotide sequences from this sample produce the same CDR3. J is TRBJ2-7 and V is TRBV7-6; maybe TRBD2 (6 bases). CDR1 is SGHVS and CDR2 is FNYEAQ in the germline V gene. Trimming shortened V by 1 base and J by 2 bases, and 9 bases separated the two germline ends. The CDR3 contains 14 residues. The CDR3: CASSLGRGTYEQYF. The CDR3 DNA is TGTGCCAGCAGCTTAGGTCGGGGGACCTACGAGCAGTACTTC.

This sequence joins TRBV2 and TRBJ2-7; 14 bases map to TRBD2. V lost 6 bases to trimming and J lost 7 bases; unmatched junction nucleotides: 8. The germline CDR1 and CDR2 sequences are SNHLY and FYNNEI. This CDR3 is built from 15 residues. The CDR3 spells CASRDRTSGRSEQYF. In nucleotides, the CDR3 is TGTGCCAGCAGGGACCGGACTAGCGGGAGGAGTGAGCAGTACTTC.

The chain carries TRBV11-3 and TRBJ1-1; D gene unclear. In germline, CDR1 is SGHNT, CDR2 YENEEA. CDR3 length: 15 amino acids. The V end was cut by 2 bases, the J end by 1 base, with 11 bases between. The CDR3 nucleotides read TGTGCCAGCAGCTTAACCGGGAAACCGAACACTGAAGCTTTCTTT. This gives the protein CASSLTGKPNTEAFF.

Here the CDR3 reads CASGALFGRASYEQYF. CDR3 in DNA: TGTGCCAGCGGGGCTCTATTCGGGAGGGCTTCCTACGAGCAGTACTTC. The chain is built from TRBV27 and TRBJ2-7, with 8 bases lining up with TRBD2. The CDR3 is 16 residues long. Germline assignment: CDR1 MNHEY and CDR2 SMNVEV (reference sequence). After removal of 8 bases from V and 1 base from J, the junction contained 13 bases not matched to a gene.

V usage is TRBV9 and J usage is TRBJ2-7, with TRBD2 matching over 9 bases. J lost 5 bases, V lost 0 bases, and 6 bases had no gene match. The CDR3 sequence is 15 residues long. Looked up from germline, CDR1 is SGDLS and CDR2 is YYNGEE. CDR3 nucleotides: TGTGCCAGCAGCGTAGGCGGGAGGGCCGTCGACGAGCAGTACTTC. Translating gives CASSVGGRAVDEQYF.

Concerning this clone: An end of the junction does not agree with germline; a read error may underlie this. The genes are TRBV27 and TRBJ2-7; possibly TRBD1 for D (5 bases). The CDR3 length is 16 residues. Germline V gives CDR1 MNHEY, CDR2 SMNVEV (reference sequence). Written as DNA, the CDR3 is TGTGCCAGCAGCTTATTTGGCGCAGGGAAGGACGACGAGCAGTACTTC. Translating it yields CASSLFGAGKDDEQYF.

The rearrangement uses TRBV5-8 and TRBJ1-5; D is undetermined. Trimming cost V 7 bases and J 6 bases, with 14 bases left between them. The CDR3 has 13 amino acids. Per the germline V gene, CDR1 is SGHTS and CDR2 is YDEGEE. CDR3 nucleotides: TGTGCCAGCGCTGGGGTTTTGGCTCAGCCCCAGCATTTT. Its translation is CASAGVLAQPQHF.

As DNA, the CDR3 is TGTGCCAGCAGTTTCGGGAGGGGACGGTTCCGAGAGACCCAGTACTTC. It is translated as CASSFGRGRFRETQYF. V gene TRBV28 combines with J gene TRBJ2-5, with 8 bases fitting TRBD2. The ends lost 3 bases at V and 4 bases at J; junction bases unmatched: 10. Germline CDR1 and CDR2: MDHEN and SYDVKM. The CDR3 loop spans 16 amino acids. Based on the CDR3 plus reference TRBV28 and TRBJ2-5, the full variable domain is DVKVTQSSRYLVKRTGEKVFLECVQDMDHENMFWYRQDPGLGLRLIYFSYDVKMKEKGDIPEGYSVSREKKERFSLILESASTNQTSMYLCASSFGRGRFRETQYFGPGTRLLVL.

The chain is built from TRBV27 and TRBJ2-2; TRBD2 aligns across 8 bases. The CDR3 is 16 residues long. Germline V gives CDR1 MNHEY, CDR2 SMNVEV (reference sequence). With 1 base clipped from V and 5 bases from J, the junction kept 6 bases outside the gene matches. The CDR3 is CASSLLRGAGTGELFF. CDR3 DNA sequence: TGTGCCAGCAGTTTATTGCGGGGGGCCGGAACCGGGGAGCTGTTTTTT.

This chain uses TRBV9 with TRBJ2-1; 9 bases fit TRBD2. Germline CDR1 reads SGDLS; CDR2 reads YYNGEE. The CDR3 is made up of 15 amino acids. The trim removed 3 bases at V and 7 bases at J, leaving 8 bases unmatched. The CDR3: CASSAGGSGSNEQFF. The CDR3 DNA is TGTGCCAGCAGCGCTGGGGGTAGCGGGAGTAATGAGCAGTTCTTC. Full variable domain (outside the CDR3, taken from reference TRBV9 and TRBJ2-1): DSGVTQTPKHLITATGQRVTLRCSPRSGDLSVYWYQQSLDQGLQFLIQYYNGEERAKGNILERFSAQQFPDLHSELNLSSLELGDSALYFCASSAGGSGSNEQFFGPGTRLTVL.

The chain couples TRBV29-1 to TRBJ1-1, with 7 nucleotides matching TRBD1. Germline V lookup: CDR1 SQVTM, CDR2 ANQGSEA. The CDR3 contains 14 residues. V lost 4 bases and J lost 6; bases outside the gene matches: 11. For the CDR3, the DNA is TGCAGCGTTGGGTTGACAGGGTTGGTTGCTGAAGCTTTCTTT. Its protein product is CSVGLTGLVAEAFF.

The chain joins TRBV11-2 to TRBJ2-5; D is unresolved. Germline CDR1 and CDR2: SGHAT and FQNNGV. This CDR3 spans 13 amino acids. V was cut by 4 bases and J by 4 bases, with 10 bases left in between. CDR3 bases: TGTGCCAGCAGCTCCTTAAGGAGAGAGACCCAGTACTTC. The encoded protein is CASSSLRRETQYF.

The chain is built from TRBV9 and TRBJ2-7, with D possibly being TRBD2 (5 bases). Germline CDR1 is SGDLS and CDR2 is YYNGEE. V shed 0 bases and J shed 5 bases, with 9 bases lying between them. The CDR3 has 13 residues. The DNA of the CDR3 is TGTGCCAGCAGCGTAGGGTCCGGGGACGAGCAGTACTTC. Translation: CASSVGSGDEQYF.

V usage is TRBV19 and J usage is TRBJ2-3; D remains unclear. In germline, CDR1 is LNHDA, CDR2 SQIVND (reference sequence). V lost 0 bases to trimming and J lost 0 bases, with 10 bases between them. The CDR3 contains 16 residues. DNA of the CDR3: TGTGCCAGTAGTATAGAAACAGACCCTAGCACAGATACGCAGTATTTT. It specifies CASSIETDPSTDTQYF.

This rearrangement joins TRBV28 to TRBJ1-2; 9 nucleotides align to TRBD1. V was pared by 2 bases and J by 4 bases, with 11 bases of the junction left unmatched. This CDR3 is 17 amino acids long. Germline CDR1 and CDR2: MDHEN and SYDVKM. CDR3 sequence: CASSLVRTGDGSYGYTF. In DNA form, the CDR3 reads TGTGCCAGCAGTTTAGTAAGGACAGGGGATGGGAGCTATGGCTACACCTTC.

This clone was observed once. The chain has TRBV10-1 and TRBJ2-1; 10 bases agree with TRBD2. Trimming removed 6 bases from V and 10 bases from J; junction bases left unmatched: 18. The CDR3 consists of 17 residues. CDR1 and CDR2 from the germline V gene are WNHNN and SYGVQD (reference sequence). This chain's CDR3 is CASSPSQIAGGGQEQFF. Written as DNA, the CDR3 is TGCGCCAGCAGCCCGTCACAAATAGCGGGAGGAGGTCAGGAGCAGTTCTTC.

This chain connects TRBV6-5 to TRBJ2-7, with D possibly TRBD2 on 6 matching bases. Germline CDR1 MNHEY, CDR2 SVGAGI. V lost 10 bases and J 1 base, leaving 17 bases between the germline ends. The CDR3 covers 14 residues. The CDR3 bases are TGTGCCACCATGCCGGGGGTTGGGTCCTACGAGCAGTACTTC. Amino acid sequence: CATMPGVGSYEQYF.

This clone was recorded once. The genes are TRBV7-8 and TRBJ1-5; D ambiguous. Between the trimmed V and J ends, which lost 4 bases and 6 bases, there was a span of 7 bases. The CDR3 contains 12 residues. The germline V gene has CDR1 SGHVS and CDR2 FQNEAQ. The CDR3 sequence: CASSYAGQPQHF. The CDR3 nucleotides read TGTGCCAGCAGCTATGCCGGTCAGCCCCAGCATTTT.

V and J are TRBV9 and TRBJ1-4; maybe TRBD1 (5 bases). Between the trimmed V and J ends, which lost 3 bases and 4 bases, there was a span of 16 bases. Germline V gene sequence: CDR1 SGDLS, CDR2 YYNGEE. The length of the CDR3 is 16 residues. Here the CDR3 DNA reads TGTGCCAGCAGCGCGCCGGGATCAGGGCTTAATGAAAAACTGTTTTTT. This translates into CASSAPGSGLNEKLFF.

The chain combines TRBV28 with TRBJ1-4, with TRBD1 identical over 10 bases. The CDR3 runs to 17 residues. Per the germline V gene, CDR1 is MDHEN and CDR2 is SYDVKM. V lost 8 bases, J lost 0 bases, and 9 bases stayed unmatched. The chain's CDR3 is CASETGGRTATNEKLFF. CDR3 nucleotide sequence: TGTGCCAGCGAGACAGGGGGCCGGACGGCAACTAATGAAAAACTGTTTTTT.